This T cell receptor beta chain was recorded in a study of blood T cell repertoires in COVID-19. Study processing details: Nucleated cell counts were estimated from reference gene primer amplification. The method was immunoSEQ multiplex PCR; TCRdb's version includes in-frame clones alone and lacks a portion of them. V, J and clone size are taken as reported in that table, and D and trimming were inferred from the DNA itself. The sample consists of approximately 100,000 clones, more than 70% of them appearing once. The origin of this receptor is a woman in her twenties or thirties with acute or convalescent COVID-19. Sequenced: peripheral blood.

CDR3 nucleotide sequence: TGTGCCAGCAGTGAAGGCCCAGGGGGAGGAAACACCATATATTTT. It yields the protein CASSEGPGGGNTIYF. The chain recombines TRBV6-1 with TRBJ1-3; 7 nucleotides line up with TRBD1. Germline V lookup: CDR1 MNHNS, CDR2 SASEGT. The CDR3 length is 15 residues. V shed 1 base, J shed 4 bases, and the junction held 4 bases outside the gene matches.